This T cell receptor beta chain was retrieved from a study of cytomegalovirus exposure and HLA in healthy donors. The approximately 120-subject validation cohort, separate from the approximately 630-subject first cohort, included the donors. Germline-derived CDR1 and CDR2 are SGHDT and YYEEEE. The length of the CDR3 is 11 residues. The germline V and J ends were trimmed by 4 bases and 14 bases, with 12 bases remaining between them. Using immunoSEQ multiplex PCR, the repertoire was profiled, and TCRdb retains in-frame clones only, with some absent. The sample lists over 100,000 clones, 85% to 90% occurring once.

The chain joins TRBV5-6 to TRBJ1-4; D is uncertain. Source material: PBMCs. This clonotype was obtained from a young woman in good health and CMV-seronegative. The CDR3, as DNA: TGTGCCAGCAGCCACCCCGGTCCCCTGTTTTTT. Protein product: CASSHPGPLFF. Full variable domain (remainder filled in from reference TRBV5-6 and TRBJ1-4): DAGVTQSPTHLIKTRGQQVTLRCSPKSGHDTVSWYQQALGQGPQFIFQYYEEEERQRGNFPDRFSGHQFPNYSSELNVNALLLGDSALYLCASSHPGPLFFGSGTQLSVL.